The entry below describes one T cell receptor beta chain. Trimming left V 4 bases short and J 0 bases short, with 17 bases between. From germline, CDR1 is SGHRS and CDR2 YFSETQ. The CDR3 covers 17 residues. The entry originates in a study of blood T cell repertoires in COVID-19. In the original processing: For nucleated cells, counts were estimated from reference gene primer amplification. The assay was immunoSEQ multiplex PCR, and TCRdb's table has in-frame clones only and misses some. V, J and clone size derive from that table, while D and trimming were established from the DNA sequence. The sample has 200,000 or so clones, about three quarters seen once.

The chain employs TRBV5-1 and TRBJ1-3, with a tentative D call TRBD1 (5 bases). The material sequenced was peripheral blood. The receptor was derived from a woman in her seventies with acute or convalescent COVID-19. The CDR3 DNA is TGCGCCAGCAGCCCACTGGGAGGGACGATCTCTGGAAACACCATATATTTT. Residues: CASSPLGGTISGNTIYF.